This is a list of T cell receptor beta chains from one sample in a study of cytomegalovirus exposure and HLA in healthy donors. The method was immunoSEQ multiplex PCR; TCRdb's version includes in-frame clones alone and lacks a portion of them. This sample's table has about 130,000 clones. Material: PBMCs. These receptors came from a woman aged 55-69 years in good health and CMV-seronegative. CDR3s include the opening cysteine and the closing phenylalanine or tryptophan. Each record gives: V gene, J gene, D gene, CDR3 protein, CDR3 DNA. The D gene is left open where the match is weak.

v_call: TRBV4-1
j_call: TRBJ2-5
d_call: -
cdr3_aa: CASSQAGVQETQYF
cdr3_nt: TGCGCCAGCAGCCAAGCCGGGGTCCAAGAGACCCAGTACTTC

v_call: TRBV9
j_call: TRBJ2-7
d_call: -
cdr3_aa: CASSVAGRDYEQYF
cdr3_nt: TGTGCCAGCAGCGTAGCCGGCAGGGACTACGAGCAGTACTTC

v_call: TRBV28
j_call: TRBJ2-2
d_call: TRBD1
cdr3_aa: CAIHGQGAGGELFF
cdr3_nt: TGTGCCATCCACGGACAGGGGGCAGGCGGGGAGCTGTTTTTT

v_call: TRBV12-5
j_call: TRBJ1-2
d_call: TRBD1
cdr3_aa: CASGLEGAQPYGYTF
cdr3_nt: TGTGCTAGTGGTTTGGAGGGGGCGCAGCCCTATGGCTACACCTTC

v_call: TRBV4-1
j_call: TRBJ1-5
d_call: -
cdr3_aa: CASSPDTSNQPQHF
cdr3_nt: TGCGCCAGCAGCCCGGACACAAGCAATCAGCCCCAGCATTTT

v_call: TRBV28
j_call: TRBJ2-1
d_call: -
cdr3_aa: CASRNYLSYNEQFF
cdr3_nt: TGTGCCAGCAGAAACTACCTCTCCTACAATGAGCAGTTCTTC

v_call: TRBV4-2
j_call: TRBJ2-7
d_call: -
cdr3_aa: CASSQDRGGEYEQYF
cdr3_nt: TGTGCCAGCAGCCAAGATCGGGGCGGGGAGTACGAGCAGTACTTC

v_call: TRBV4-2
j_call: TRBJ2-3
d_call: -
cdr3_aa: CASSQDHGGGRTDTQYF
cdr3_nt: TGTGCCAGCAGCCAAGATCACGGGGGAGGACGAACAGATACGCAGTATTTT

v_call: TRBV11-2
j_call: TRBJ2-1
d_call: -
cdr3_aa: CASSRGTMGNEQFF
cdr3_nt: TGTGCCAGCAGCCGCGGGACGATGGGCAATGAGCAGTTCTTC

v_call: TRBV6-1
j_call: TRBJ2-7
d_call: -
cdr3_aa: CASSFRLESLYEQYF
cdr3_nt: TGTGCCAGCAGTTTTAGACTAGAATCATTGTATGAGCAGTACTTC

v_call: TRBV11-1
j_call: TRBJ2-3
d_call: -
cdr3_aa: CASSSDFLAQYF
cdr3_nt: TGTGCCAGCAGTTCTGACTTTTTGGCGCAGTATTTT

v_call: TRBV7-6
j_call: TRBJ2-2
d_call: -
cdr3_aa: CASSLETGVGTGELFF
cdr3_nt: TGTGCCAGCAGCTTAGAAACGGGAGTAGGAACCGGGGAGCTGTTTTTT

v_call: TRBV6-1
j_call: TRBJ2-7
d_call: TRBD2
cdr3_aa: CASIPGLAGIYEQYF
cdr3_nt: TGTGCCAGCATCCCGGGACTAGCGGGAATCTACGAGCAGTACTTC

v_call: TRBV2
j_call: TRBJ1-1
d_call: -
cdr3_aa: CATSGRGRYTEAFF
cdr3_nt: TGTGCCACCTCGGGAAGGGGGAGATACACTGAAGCTTTCTTT

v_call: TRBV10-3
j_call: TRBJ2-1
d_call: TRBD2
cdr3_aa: CAAGLAGGHYEQFF
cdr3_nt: TGTGCCGCGGGACTAGCGGGAGGGCACTATGAGCAGTTCTTC

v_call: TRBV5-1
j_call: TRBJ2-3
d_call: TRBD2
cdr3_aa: CASSLRASGAGTDTQYF
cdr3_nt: TGCGCCAGCAGCTTGCGGGCTAGCGGGGCGGGCACAGATACGCAGTATTTT

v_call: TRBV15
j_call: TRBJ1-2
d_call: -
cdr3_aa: CATSRAQRRVLLANYGYTF
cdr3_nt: TGTGCCACCAGCAGAGCCCAGAGGAGGGTTCTTCTCGCTAACTATGGCTACACCTTC

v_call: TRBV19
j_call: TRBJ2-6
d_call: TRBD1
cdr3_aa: CASRDRAGANVLTF
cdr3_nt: TGTGCCAGTCGTGACAGGGCTGGGGCCAACGTCCTGACTTTC

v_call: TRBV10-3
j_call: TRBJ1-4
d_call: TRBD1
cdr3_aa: CAISSRRGGENEKLFF
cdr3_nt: TGTGCCATCAGCTCCCGGAGAGGGGGCGAAAATGAAAAACTGTTTTTT

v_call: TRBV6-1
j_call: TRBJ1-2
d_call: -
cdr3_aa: CASSEGWGSFYGYTF
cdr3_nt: TGTGCCAGCAGTGAGGGATGGGGCAGCTTCTATGGCTACACCTTC

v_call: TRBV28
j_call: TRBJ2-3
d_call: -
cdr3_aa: CASAPAADTQYF
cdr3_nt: TGTGCCAGCGCCCCAGCGGCAGATACGCAGTATTTT

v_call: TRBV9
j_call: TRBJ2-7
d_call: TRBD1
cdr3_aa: CASSPLTGPSYEQYF
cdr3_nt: TGTGCCAGCAGCCCCTTGACAGGGCCTTCCTACGAGCAGTACTTC

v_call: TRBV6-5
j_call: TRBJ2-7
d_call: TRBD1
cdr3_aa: CASSFRDRGTYEQYF
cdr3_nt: TGTGCCAGCAGTTTCCGGGACAGGGGAACCTACGAGCAGTACTTC

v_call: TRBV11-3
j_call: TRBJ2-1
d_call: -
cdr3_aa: CASSASFHSNNEQFF
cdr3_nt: TGTGCCAGCAGCGCTAGTTTTCACTCTAACAATGAGCAGTTCTTC

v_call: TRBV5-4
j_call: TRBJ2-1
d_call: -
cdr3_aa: CASSSRDKVSEQFF
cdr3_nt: TGTGCCAGCAGCAGCCGGGACAAGGTCAGTGAGCAGTTCTTC

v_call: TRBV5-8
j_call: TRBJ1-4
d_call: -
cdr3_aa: CASSLGLQGGNEKLFF
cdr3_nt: TGTGCCAGCAGCTTGGGGTTACAGGGTGGTAATGAAAAACTGTTTTTT

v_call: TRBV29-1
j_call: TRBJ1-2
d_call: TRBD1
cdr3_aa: CSVGDRDYGYTF
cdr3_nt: TGCAGCGTTGGGGACAGGGACTATGGCTACACCTTC

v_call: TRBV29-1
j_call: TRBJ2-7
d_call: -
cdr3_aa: CSVDEQATYEQYF
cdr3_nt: TGCAGCGTTGACGAGCAGGCTACCTACGAGCAGTACTTC

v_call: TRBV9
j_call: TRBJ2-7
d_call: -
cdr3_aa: CASSVADRGLTEQYF
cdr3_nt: TGTGCCAGCAGCGTAGCAGATAGGGGGTTGACCGAGCAGTACTTC

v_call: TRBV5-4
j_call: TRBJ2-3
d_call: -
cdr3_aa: CASSSAGTDTQYF
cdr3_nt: TGTGCCAGTTCTTCCGCGGGCACAGATACGCAGTATTTT

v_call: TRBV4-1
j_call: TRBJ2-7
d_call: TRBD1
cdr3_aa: CASSPLGTGVNEQYF
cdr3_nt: TGCGCCAGCAGCCCACTCGGGACAGGGGTTAACGAGCAGTACTTC

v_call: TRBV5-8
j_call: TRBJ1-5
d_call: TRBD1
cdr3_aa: CASSPTGAANQPQHF
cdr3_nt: TGTGCCAGCAGCCCGACAGGGGCGGCTAATCAGCCCCAGCATTTT

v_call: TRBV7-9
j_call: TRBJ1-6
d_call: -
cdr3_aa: CASSLDSNSPLHF
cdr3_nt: TGTGCCAGCAGCTTAGACAGCAATTCACCCCTCCACTTT

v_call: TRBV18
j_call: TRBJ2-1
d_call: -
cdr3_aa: CASLLWDEQFF
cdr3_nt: TGTGCCAGCTTACTATGGGATGAGCAGTTCTTC

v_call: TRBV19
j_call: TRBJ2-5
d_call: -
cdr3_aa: CASGDFSQETQYF
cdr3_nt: TGTGCCAGTGGGGACTTTTCACAAGAGACCCAGTACTTC

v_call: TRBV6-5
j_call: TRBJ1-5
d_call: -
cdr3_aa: CASSYRAAGGHQPQHF
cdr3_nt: TGTGCCAGCAGTTATCGGGCGGCGGGGGGCCATCAGCCCCAGCATTTT

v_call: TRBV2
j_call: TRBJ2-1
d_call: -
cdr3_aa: CASSREQGDEQFF
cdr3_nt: TGTGCCAGCAGTAGAGAACAGGGCGATGAGCAGTTCTTC

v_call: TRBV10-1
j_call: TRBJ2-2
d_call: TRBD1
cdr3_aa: CASSQSGTALNTGELFF
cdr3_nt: TGCGCCAGCAGTCAGTCCGGGACAGCCTTGAACACCGGGGAGCTGTTTTTT

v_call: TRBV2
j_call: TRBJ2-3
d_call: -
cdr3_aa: CASSVLAGTDTQYF
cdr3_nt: TGTGCCAGCAGTGTATTAGCGGGCACAGATACGCAGTATTTT

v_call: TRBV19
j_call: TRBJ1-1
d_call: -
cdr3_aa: CASSISGSLRAGEAFF
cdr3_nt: TGTGCCAGTAGTATCAGCGGTTCCCTAAGAGCGGGTGAAGCTTTCTTT

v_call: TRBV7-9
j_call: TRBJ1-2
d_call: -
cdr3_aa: CASSQPQRGYTF
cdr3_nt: TGTGCCAGCAGCCAACCACAACGAGGCTACACCTTC

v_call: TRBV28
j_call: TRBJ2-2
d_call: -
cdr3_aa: CASRRGGGELFF
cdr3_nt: TGTGCCAGCAGGAGAGGTGGCGGGGAGCTGTTTTTT

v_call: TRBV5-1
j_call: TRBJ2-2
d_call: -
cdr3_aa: CASSLISWGQDTGELFF
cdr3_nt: TGCGCCAGCAGCTTGATTTCGTGGGGGCAGGACACCGGGGAGCTGTTTTTT

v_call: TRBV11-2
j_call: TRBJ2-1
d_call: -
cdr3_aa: CASSLSRYNEQFF
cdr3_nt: TGTGCCAGCAGCTTATCGAGGTACAATGAGCAGTTCTTC

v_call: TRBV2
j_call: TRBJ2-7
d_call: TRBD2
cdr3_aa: CASTLAGAYEQYF
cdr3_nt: TGTGCCAGCACCCTAGCGGGCGCCTACGAGCAGTACTTC

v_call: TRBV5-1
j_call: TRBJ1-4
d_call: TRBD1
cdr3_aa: CASSLAGTGGEKLFF
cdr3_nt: TGCGCCAGCAGCTTGGCTGGCACAGGGGGTGAAAAACTGTTTTTT

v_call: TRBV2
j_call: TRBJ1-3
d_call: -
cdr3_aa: CASSAAGAGNTIYF
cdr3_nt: TGTGCCAGCAGTGCTGCGGGGGCTGGAAACACCATATATTTT

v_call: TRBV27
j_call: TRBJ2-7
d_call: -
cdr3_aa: CASSKRGPYSTGYEQYF
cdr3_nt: TGTGCCAGCAGCAAGCGAGGGCCCTACTCGACAGGCTACGAGCAGTACTTC

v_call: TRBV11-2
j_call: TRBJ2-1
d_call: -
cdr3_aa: CASSLVLNEQFF
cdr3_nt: TGTGCCAGCAGCTTAGTCCTCAATGAGCAGTTCTTC

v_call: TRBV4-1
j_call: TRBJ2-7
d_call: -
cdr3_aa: CASSQDPLAGYSYEQYF
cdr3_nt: TGCGCCAGCAGCCAAGATCCCCTGGCAGGCTATTCCTACGAGCAGTACTTC

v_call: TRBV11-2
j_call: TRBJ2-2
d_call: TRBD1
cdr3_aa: CASSLTGTGVAGELFF
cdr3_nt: TGTGCCAGCAGCTTAACCGGGACAGGGGTGGCCGGGGAGCTGTTTTTT